This TCR beta chain comes out of a study of CD4 and CD8 cells across lung adenocarcinoma regions (dated by TCRdb to between 2017 and 2018). Background on the whole study: The study compared tumor centers with tumor margins to examine intratumor heterogeneity of the T cell receptor repertoire.

The library was produced with PCR. Sequencer: HiSeq X Ten. TCRdb passed the public sequencing reads through fastp at Q25 and MiXCR, retaining productive beta sequences. Rows are unified per CDR3 protein, each entry keeping the most common DNA and genes. The sample yields roughly 3,200 distinct CDR3 sequences; 65% were counted once. The ten largest clones represent roughly 15% of the sample. Donors were patients with localized lung adenocarcinoma, a subtype of non-small cell lung cancer. The margins of localized lung adenocarcinomas were where the samples came from. For TCR repertoire analysis, CD8+ T cells from tumor tissue were profiled separately from CD4+ T cells. The CDR3 runs 11 residues from the cysteine to the phenylalanine. CDR3 DNA is the only sequence kept; it has 33 bases, read in frame from the first base. As encoded in the germline V gene, CDR1 is MNHNS while CDR2 is SASEGT. V gives up 2 bases and J gives up 5 bases, and the segment between their germline ends measures 3 bases.

Details on this clonotype: Its cognate antigen has yet to be identified. No much larger clone exists at a distance of one base, and base qualities are not known.

The sequence is built from TRBV6-1 and TRBJ1-2, with the identity of the D gene unclear. Sequences were obtained from CD8+ T cells from the margin of a lung tumor. This specimen's cell subset or site label, interpreted: tumor margin region. The TCR sequence derives from a female donor with lung adenocarcinoma. The CD4 and CD8 labels of this study may be unreliable. The CDR3 protein is CASSEMYGYTF. In nucleotides, the sequence is TGTGCCAGCAGTGAAATGTATGGCTACACCTTC.